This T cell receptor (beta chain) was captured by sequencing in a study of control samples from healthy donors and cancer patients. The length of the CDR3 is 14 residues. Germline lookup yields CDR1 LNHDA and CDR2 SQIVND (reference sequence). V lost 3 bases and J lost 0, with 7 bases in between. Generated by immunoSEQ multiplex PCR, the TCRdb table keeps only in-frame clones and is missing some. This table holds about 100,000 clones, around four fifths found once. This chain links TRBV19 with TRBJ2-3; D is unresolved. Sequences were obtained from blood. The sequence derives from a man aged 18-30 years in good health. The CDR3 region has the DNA TGTGCCAGTAGTATGTCGCGGAGCACAGATACGCAGTATTTT. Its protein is CASSMSRSTDTQYF.